This T cell receptor beta chain was documented in a study of blood T cell repertoires in COVID-19. Study details: The United States, Italy and Spain provided the acute and convalescent COVID-19 samples.

Original analysis: Amplified reference gene primers provided the basis for estimating nucleated cell counts. Profiled with immunoSEQ multiplex PCR; TCRdb holds only in-frame clones, not every one. V and J calls and clone size follow that table, whereas D and trimming were derived from the DNA. This table has about 98,000 clones, around nine tenths appearing once. The CDR3 covers 14 residues. CDR1 and CDR2 from the germline V gene are MNHEY and SVGAGI. Trimming at V came to 0 bases and at J to 6 bases, leaving 1 base not matched to a gene. The chain is built from TRBV6-5 and TRBJ1-5; 8 positions agree with TRBD1. This clonotype originated in a man aged 45-65 years with acute or convalescent COVID-19. Sequenced material: peripheral blood. The CDR3 reads CASSYSDRGQPQHF. CDR3 DNA: TGTGCCAGCAGTTACTCAGACAGGGGTCAGCCCCAGCATTTT.